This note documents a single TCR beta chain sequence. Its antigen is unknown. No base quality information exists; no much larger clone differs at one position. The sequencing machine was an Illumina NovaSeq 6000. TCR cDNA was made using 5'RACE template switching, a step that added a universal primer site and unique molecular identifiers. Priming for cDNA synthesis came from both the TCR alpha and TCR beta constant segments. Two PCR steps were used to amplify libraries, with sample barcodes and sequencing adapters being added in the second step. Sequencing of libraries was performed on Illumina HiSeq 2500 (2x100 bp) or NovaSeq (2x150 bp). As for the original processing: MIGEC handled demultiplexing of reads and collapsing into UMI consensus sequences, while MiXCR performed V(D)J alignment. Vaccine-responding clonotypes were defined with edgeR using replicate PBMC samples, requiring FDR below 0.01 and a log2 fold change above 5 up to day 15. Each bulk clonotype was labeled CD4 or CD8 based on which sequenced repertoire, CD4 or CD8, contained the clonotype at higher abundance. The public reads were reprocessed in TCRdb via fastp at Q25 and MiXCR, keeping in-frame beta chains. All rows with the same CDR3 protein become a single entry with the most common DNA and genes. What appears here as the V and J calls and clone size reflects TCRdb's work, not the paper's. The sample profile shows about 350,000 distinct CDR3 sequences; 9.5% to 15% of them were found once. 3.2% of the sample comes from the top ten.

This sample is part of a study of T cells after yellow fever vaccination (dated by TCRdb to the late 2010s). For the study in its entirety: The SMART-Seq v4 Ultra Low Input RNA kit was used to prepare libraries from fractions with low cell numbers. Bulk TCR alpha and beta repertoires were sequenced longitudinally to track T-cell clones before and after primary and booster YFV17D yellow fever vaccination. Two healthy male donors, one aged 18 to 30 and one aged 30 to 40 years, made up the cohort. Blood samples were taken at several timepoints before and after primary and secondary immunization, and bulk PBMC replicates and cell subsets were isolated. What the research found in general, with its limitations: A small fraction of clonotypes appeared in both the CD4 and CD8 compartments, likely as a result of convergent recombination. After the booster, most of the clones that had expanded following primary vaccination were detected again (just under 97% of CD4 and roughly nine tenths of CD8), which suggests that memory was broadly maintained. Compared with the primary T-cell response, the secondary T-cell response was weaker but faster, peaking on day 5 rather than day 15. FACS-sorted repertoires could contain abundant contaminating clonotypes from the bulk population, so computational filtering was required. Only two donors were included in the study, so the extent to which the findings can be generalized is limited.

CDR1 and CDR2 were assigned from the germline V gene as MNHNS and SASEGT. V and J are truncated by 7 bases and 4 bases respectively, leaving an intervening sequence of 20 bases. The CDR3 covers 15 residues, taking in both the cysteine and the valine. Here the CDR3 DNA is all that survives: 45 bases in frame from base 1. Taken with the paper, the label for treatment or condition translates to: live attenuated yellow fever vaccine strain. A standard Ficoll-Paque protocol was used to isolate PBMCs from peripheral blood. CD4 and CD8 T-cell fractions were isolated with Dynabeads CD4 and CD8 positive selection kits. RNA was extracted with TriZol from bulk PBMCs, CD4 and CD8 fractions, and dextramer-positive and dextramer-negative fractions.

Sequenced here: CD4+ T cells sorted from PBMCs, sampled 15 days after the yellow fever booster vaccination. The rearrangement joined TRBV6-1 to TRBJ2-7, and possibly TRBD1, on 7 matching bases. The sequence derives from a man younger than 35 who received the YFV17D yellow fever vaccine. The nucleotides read TGTGCCAGCAAAGAGGGGGCCGGGGGATTTTACGAGCAGTACGTC. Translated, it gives CASKEGAGGFYEQYV.